This entry concerns a single TCR beta chain. Its cognate antigen has yet to be identified. Base qualities are missing; no much larger clone stands one base away. Deletion took 2 bases off V and 2 bases off J, with a span of 12 bases between the germline ends. The germline V gene supplies CDR1 MDHEN and CDR2 SYDVKM. Its CDR3 holds 15 amino acids, cysteine through phenylalanine. Just CDR3 DNA is preserved here, 45 bases in frame from base 1. The source of the sample is a study of cytomegalovirus exposure and HLA in healthy donors (dated by TCRdb to 2017 to 2019). Concerning the study at large: An earlier analysis of 587 of the donors reported about 250 Gb of sequence data and 117 million unique TCR beta sequences from around 200 million T cells. The study aimed to test whether cataloging public T cell receptors could reveal signatures of past pathogen exposure. The number of donors typed differed by locus, with 629-630 for A, B, C, DRB1 and DQB1, about 500 for DQA1, 606 for DPA1, and about 450 for DPB1. High-throughput TCR immunosequencing, statistical association of individual TCRs with disease status, and machine learning were combined to predict cytomegalovirus infection status. Among about 400 genotyped donors of the cohort, an average of approximately 200,000 unique TCR beta nucleotide sequences was sequenced per donor, of which roughly 18% were non-productive. Several DR-DQ haplotypes were treated as single units for association and clustering because of strong linkage in the cohort. Every repertoire in the discovery cohort had been generated on one and the same sequencing platform. A later analysis re-examined previously published TCR beta repertoires from more than 600 donors and added high-resolution HLA genotyping to investigate patterns of TCR occurrence. Donor age, sex, ethnicity and CMV serostatus were collected together with the repertoire data. The study profiled the T cell repertoires of around 700 subjects by immunosequencing and related them to cytomegalovirus serostatus. Rather than using new phenotypic data, the later analysis identified candidate immune exposures from TCR beta sequences and from how often those sequences occurred across donors. Class I and class II HLA loci were covered by the typing at four-digit resolution. About 280 gigabases of sequencing data and 78 million or so unique TCR sequences were included in an early release covering about 700 HLA-typed donors. Of the roughly 390 genotyped donors, 75% to 85% were placed in the genetic ancestry cluster associated with self-reported Caucasian donors. To decide whether each TCR beta V gene segment behaved as functional or pseudogenic, an earlier analysis of some 580 of the donors relied on high-throughput TCR beta sequencing. A later genetic analysis used genome-wide SNP genotypes for about three fifths of the roughly 700 donors, treating that subset as a discovery cohort. Besides the first cohort of 550 to 750 subjects, a separate validation cohort made up of over a hundred different subjects was used. Results and caveats for the whole study, not just this receptor: Sequencing depth was assumed to be roughly uniform across donors in the presence/absence analyses, though that assumption may not hold. When HLA alleles, especially DR and DQ, strongly co-occurred, attributing TCR associations to individual alleles was difficult. A later genetic analysis reported fewer N-insertions in productive TCRs among donors in an Asian-associated ancestry cluster than the roughly 690-donor mean. Correlated functional status among segregating V segments might reflect linkage disequilibrium, but an unknown experimental factor could not be ruled out. A later analysis found that TCR association rates varied across HLA loci, with DRB1 alleles showing the most associated TCRs and HLA-C alleles the fewest. Because HLA typing was unavailable for some donors at each locus, only the typed subset was used in association tests. V-gene and J-gene trimming of TCR beta chains was associated with a missense DCLRE1C variant in a later genetic analysis, and the association was replicated in an independent cohort. Specific HLA alleles were associated with 15,000 to 20,000 TCR beta sequences at a false discovery rate of 0.05 in a later analysis. The only immune exposure information available for the cohort was CMV serostatus. A cluster of highly shared sequence variants was judged likely to be a technical artifact of the sequencing pipeline. While some public TCRs were present in many individuals, most TCR sequences turned up only very rarely across donors. A total of roughly 160 TCR beta chains were listed by the study as associated with cytomegalovirus. In a later analysis, most CMV-associated TCR beta chains were found to appear HLA-restricted, with HLA associations seemingly driven largely by CMV exposure. The authors suggested that the approach could potentially be extended to other disease states and immunological phenotypes. A further reported finding was that TCR beta sequences accurately predicted the HLA-A and HLA-B alleles for most subjects in the first cohort. In vitro tests confirmed that a few of the cytomegalovirus-associated TCR beta chains recognize cytomegalovirus antigens. According to a later analysis, parvovirus B19, influenza, CMV and Epstein-Barr virus appeared linked to several top co-occurrence clusters. A later analysis found that HLA-associated TCR beta chains were more clonally expanded and had lower generation probabilities than equally common non-associated chains. Some IMGT-functional V segments, including TRBV6-2 and TRBV6-3, could not be told apart with the 87-base-pair reads, so those segments were excluded. In an earlier analysis of 587 of the donors, most TCR beta V segments appeared in productive rearrangements about 87% or about 30% of the time, broadly matching IMGT annotations. The cohort was sequenced for TCR beta chains only, and without alpha or paired-chain data the features that could be detected were limited. The earlier analysis of about 600 of the donors excluded about 16 rarely observed V segments, including chromosome 9 orphons, because counts were too low. Cytomegalovirus status was reported to be diagnosed by the classifier with high specificity and sensitivity in both the original and validation cohorts.

In total, 500 to 700 healthy bone marrow donors made up the cohort. At the time of sampling, all cohort members were nominally healthy, though unrecorded immune exposures were likely present. The donor tested CMV seronegative, placing the donor among the 352 seronegative members of the cohort. Every donor gave a peripheral blood sample, and the peripheral blood mononuclear cells from that sample were used for TCR beta sequencing. The Qiagen DNeasy Blood Extraction Kit was used to extract genomic DNA from the blood cell samples. Library prep was done by the immunoSEQ multiplex PCR assay. The multiplex PCR relied on a mix of 60 forward primers for TCR Vbeta segments and 13 reverse primers for TCR Jbeta segments. Amplification of the CDR3 region of rearranged TCR beta genes was performed with a multiplex PCR assay on genomic DNA. Amplified TCR beta libraries were sequenced as 87-base-pair reads on the Illumina HiSeq System. As for the original processing: A later analysis tallied about 77 million unique TCR beta chains across the approximately 670 repertoires, and about 12 million of those chains were shared by two or more donors. Raw reads were error-corrected and collapsed into unique sequences by a nearest-neighbor algorithm in which closely related sequences were merged to remove PCR and sequencing errors. V, D and J gene segments were assigned by aligning CDR3 sequences to IMGT reference sequences. For a sequence to be retained, at least a six-nucleotide match to both a V gene segment and a J gene segment was required. Rearrangements were called productive when the CDR3 lacked stop codons and stayed in frame with V and J; all others were non-productive. CDR3 was defined by IMGT convention, running from the second conserved V-encoded cysteine to the conserved J-encoded phenylalanine. Sequences without an unambiguous match to a single V gene segment were excluded from the earlier analysis of about 640 of the donors. An earlier analysis of 587 of the donors called V segments functional above 56.7% productive rearrangements and segregating when the between-donor standard deviation exceeded 5%. A statistical classification framework was developed to diagnose cytomegalovirus status using the catalog of TCR beta chain sequences. V and J gene assignment, in a later analysis, came from comparing TCR nucleotide sequences with IMGT/GENE-DB human TR gene sequences. In a later analysis, CDR3 sequences and most-parsimonious VDJ recombination scenarios were assigned using the TCRdist pipeline. In a later analysis, each TCR beta chain was defined by its CDR3 amino acid sequence together with its V-gene family, and reads without a unique V-gene family were excluded. As a way to deal with suspected cross-contamination and a sequencing artifact, a later analysis dropped more than 500 nucleotide sequences that were highly shared and had low generation probability. A later analysis calculated a clonal expansion index for each public chain from normalized within-repertoire ranks of inferred template counts. In a later analysis, generation probabilities were computed using a VDJ recombination model fitted to out-of-frame rearrangements, and the results were checked against IGoR. In a later analysis, hypergeometric tests were used to score TCR-TCR, TCR-HLA and TCR-CMV co-occurrence, with a repertoire-size bias correction applied to TCR pairs. In a later analysis, false discovery rates were estimated by permuting HLA or CMV assignments 20 times. In a later analysis, co-occurring TCRs were grouped with DBSCAN, and TCRdist sequence similarity was added when clustering was performed within HLA-allele-positive subsets. Co-occurrence clustering excluded repertoires with fewer than 30,000 or more than 120,000 public chains, plus five with anomalous nucleotide sharing. The table comes from immuneACCESS by way of TCRdb, which keeps in-frame sequences with V and J called. Part of the clones is missing from these tables; in studies checked, under half for an unresolved V gene and the rest for unknown reasons. V, J and clone size are those of that table, while D and trimming were read from the DNA. For this sample there are just over 85,000 clones; about 74% appear just once. More than 2.5% of the sample goes to the ten largest clones.

The rearranged chain carries TRBV28 and TRBJ1-2; the D gene is possibly TRBD1, with 5 bases matching. Sequenced sample: PBMCs. The sequence derives from a man in his forties or fifties in good health and CMV-seronegative. The CDR3 amino acid sequence is: CASSLQKTENYGYTF. The nucleotide sequence reads as follows: TGTGCCAGCAGTTTACAAAAGACAGAGAACTATGGCTACACCTTC.